The T cell receptor (beta chain) described here comes from a study of T-cell reconstitution after alpha-beta-depleted transplantation in children. Preparing the TCRbeta library involved the use of unique molecular identifiers. Using its own MiXCR run on the PCR reads, TCRdb lists one record per CDR3 protein. This table has approximately 230,000 distinct CDR3 sequences, roughly a quarter appearing once. This clonotype was recorded many times. What it binds is not known. An end of the junction differs from the germline gene, which may be a read error. Study findings and constraints: Counts and diversity of T cells one year after transplant came mostly from newly produced T cells. Roughly two months post-transplant, alpha-beta T cells reportedly originated from several hundred graft clones that had expanded.

The sequence was obtained from a girl between 2 and 10 years old with Fanconi anemia, due to receive a stem cell transplant. Specimen: PBMCs, collected before TCRalphabeta/CD19-depleted stem cell transplant.

The CDR3 region is CASSNRDSQFF. In DNA, the CDR3 is TGTGCCAGCAGTAACCGGGACAGTCAATTCTTC. The chain couples TRBV28 to TRBJ2-7; TRBD1 matches 7 bases. The germline gives CDR1 MDHEN, CDR2 SYDVKM. The CDR3 runs to 11 residues.